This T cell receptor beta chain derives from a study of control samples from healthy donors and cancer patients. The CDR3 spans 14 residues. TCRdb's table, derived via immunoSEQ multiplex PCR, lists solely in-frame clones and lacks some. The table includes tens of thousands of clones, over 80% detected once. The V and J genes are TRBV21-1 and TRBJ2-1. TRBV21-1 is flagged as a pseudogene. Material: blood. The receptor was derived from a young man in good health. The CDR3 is CASSKAQLKNEQFF. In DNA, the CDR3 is TGTGCCAGCAGCAAGGCGCAACTGAAAAATGAGCAGTTCTTC.